This T cell receptor beta chain was captured by sequencing in a study of blood T cell repertoires in COVID-19. CDR3 length: 16 residues. With 6 bases removed from V and 0 bases from J, the gap between germline ends came to 15 bases. Germline CDR1 MDHEN, CDR2 SYDVKM. Sequencing was performed with immunoSEQ multiplex PCR; in TCRdb, only in-frame clones are kept and a portion is missing. The sample holds approximately 77,000 clones, 76% seen once. Sequenced sample: peripheral blood. J is TRBJ1-5 and V is TRBV28, with D uncertain. The clonotype comes from a man between 65 and 85 years old with active or convalescent COVID-19. The CDR3 DNA follows: TGTGCCAGCAGCCGTAGCGGGGTGAATAGCAATCAGCCCCAGCATTTT. Translating gives CASSRSGVNSNQPQHF. The full variable domain, rest sourced from reference TRBV28 and TRBJ1-5, is DVKVTQSSRYLVKRTGEKVFLECVQDMDHENMFWYRQDPGLGLRLIYFSYDVKMKEKGDIPEGYSVSREKKERFSLILESASTNQTSMYLCASSRSGVNSNQPQHFGDGTRLSIL.